Detailed here is one TCR beta chain. V was trimmed by 0 bases and J by 6 bases, leaving 15 bases between them. The CDR3 length is 16 residues. Germline assignment: CDR1 LGHDT and CDR2 YNNKEL (reference sequence). Participants reported their clinical history, and cohort assignment relied on those reports. These data come from a study of blood T cell repertoires in COVID-19. In the original workflow: From reference gene primer amplification, estimates of nucleated cell counts were derived. Clones were sequenced by immunoSEQ multiplex PCR, and TCRdb holds only the in-frame ones, with some missing. V, J and clone size are those of that table, while D and trimming were read from the DNA. The data show a few hundred thousand clones, roughly 90% seen once.

This sequence joins TRBV3-1 (or the pseudogene TRBV3-2) and TRBJ2-1, with a possible D match to TRBD2 (5 bases). This TCR derives from a woman aged 40 to 49 who had been exposed to COVID-19. The sample comprised PBMCs or T cells enriched from blood (not recorded which). In DNA form, the CDR3 reads TGTGCCAGCAGCCAAGATCGAGGGCTAGCTTTCAATGAGCAGTTCTTC. This codes for CASSQDRGLAFNEQFF.